One TCR beta chain is described in this entry. Its antigen is undetermined. This sample was included in a study of T-cell memory formation after mild COVID-19. Regarding the study as a whole: Contracting clones from day 15 to 85 had balanced CD4/CD8; later expanders favoured CD4+.

This CDR3 spans 16 amino acids. J lost 8 bases, V lost 3 bases, and 16 bases had no gene match. From germline, CDR1 is SGHNT and CDR2 YYREEE (reference sequence). TCRdb redid the calling of the 5' RACE reads with MiXCR, one entry per CDR3 protein. Of about 610,000 distinct CDR3 sequences listed, roughly a sixth are singletons. The specimen sequenced was PBMCs or a T cell subset sorted from them (not recorded which). The TCR comes from an adult woman who had mild COVID-19 (a few samples of this study predate the infection). Cell type and time point are not known. The genes are TRBV5-4 and TRBJ1-2; 7 positions match TRBD1. CDR3 nucleotides: TGTGCCAGCAGCTCGACGTTAACCGGGACAGAAAGCGGCTACACCTTC. Translated, it gives CASSSTLTGTESGYTF.